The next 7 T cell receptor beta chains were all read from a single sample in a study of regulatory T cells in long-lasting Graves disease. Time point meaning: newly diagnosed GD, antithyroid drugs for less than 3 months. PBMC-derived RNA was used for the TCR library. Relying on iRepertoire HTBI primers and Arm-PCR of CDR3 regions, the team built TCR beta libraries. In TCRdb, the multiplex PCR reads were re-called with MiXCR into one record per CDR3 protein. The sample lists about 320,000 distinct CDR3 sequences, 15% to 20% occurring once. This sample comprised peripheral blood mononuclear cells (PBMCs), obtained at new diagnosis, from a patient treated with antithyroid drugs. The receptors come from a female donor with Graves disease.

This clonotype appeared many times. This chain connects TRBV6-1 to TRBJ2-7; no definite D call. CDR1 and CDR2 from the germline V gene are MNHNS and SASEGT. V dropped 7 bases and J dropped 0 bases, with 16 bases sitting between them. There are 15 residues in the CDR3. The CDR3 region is CASIPSQATSYEQYF. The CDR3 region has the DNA TGTGCCAGCATCCCCAGCCAGGCGACCTCCTACGAGCAGTACTTC.

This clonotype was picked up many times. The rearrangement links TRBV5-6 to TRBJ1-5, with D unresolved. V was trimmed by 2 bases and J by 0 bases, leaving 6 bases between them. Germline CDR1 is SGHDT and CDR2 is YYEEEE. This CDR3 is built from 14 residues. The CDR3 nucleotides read TGTGCCAGCAGCTTCACCGGTAGCAATCAGCCCCAGCATTTT. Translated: CASSFTGSNQPQHF.

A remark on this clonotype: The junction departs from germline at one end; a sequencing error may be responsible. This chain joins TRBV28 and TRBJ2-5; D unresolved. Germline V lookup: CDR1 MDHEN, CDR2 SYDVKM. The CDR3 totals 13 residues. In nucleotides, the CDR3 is TGTGCCGGCAGTTTCCTAGATCTAGGGACCCAGTACTTC. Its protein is CAGSFLDLGTQYF.

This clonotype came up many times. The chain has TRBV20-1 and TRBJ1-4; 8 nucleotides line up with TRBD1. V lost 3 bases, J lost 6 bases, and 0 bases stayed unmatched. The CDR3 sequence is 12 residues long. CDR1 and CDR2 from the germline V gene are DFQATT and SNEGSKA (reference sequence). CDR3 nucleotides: TGCAGTGCTAGGACAGGGGATGAAAAACTGTTTTTT. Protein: CSARTGDEKLFF.

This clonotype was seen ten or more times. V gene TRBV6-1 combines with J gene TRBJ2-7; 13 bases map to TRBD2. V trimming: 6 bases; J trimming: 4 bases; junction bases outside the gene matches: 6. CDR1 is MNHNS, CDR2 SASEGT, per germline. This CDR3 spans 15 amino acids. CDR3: CASRLAGLAGYEQYF. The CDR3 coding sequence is TGTGCCAGCAGGCTCGCGGGACTAGCGGGGTACGAGCAGTACTTC.

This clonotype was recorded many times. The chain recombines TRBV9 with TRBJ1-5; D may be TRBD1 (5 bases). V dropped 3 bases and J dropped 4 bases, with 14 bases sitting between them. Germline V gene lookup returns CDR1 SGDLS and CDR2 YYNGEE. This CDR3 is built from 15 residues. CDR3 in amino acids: CASSETASGNQPQHF. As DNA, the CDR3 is TGTGCCAGCAGCGAGACTGCTTCAGGGAATCAGCCCCAGCATTTT.

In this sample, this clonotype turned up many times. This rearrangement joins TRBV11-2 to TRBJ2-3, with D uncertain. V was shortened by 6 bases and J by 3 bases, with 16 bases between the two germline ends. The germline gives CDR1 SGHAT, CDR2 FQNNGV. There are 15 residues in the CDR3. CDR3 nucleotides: TGTGCCAGCAGTATTCTAGGTATAGGTACAGATACGCAGTATTTT. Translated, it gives CASSILGIGTDTQYF.